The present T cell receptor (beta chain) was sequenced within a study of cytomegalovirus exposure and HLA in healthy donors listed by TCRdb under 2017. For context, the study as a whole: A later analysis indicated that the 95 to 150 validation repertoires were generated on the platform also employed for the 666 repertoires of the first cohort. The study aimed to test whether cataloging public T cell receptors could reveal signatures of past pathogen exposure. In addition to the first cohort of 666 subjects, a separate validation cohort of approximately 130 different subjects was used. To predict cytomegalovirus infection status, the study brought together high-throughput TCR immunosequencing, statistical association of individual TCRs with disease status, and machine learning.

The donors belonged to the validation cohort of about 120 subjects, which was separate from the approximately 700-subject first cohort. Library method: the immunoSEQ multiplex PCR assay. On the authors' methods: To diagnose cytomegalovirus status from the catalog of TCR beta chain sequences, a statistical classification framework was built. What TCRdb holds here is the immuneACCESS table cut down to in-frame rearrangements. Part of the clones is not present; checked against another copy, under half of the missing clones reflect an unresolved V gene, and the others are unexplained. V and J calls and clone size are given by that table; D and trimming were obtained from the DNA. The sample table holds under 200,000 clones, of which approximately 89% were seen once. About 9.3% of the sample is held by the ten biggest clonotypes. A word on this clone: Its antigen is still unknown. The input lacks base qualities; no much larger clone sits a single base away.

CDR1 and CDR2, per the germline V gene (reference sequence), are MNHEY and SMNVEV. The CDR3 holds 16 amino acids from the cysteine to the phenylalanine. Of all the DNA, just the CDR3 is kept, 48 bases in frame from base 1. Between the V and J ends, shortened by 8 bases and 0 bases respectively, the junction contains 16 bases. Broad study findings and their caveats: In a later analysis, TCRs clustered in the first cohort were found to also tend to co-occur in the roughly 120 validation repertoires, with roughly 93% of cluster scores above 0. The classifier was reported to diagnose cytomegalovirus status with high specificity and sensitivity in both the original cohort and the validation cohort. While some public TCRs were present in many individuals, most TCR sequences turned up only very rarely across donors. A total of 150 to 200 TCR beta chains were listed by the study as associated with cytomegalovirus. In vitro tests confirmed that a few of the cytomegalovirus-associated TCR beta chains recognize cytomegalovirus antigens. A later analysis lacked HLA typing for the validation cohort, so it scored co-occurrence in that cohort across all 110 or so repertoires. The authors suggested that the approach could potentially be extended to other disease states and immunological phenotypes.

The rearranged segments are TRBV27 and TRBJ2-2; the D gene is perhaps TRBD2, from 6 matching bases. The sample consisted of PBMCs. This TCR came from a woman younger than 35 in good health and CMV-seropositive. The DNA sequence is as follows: TGTGCCAGCCCGCGGGGACTGGGGGCGAACACCGGGGAGCTGTTTTTT. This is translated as CASPRGLGANTGELFF.